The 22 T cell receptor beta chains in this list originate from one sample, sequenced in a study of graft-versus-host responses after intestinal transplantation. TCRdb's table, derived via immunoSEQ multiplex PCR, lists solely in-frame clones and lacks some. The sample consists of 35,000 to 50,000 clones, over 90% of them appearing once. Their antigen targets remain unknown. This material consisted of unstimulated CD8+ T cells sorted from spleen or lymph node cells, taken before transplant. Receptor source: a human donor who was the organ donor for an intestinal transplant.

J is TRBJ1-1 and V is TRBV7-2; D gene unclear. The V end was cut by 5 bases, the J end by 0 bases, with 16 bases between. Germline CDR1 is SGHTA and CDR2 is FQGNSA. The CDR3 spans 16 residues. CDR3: CASSEHIPLLNTEAFF. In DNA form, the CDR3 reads TGTGCCAGCAGCGAGCACATACCCCTCCTGAACACTGAAGCTTTCTTT.

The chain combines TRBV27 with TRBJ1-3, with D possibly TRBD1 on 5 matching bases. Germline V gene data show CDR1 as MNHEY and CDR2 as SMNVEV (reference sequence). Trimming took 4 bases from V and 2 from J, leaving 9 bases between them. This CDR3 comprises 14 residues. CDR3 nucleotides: TGTGCCAGCAGTTCGGGGACGGCTGGAAACACCATATATTTT. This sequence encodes CASSSGTAGNTIYF.

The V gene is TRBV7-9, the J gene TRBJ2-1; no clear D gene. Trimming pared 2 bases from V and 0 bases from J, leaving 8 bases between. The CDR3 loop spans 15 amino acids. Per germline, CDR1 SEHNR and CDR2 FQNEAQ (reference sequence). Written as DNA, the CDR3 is TGTGCCAGCAGCTTATCCATGGCCTCCTACAATGAGCAGTTCTTC. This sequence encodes CASSLSMASYNEQFF.

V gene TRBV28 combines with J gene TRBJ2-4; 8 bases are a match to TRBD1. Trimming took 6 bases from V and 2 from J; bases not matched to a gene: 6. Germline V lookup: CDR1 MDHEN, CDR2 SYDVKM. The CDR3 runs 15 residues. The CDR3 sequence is CASSLDRETKNIQYF. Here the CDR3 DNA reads TGTGCCAGCAGCCTGGACAGGGAAACCAAAAACATTCAGTACTTC.

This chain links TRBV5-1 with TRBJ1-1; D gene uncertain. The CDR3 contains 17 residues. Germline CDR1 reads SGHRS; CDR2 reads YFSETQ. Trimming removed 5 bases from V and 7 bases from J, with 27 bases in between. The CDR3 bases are TGCGCCAGCAGTTCGACGGACCCCGGAATCGGTCCAGGTGAAGCTTTCTTT. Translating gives CASSSTDPGIGPGEAFF. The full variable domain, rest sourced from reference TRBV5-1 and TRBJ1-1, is KAGVTQTPRYLIKTRGQQVTLSCSPISGHRSVSWYQQTPGQGLQFLFEYFSETQRNKGNFPGRFSGRQFSNSRSEMNVSTLELGDSALYLCASSSTDPGIGPGEAFFGQGTRLTVV.

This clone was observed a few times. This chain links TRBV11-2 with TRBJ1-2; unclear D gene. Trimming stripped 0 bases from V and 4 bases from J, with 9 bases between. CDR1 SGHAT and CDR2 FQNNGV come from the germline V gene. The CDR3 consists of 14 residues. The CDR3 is CASSLDTGAYGYTF. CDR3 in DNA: TGTGCCAGCAGCTTAGATACCGGCGCCTATGGCTACACCTTC.

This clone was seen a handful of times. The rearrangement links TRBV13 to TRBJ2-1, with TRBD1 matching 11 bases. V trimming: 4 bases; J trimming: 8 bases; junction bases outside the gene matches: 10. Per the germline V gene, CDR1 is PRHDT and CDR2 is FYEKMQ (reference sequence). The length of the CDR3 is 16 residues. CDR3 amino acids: CASSSRTGGDRDEQFF. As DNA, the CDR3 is TGTGCCAGCAGCTCCAGGACAGGGGGCGATCGTGATGAGCAGTTCTTC.

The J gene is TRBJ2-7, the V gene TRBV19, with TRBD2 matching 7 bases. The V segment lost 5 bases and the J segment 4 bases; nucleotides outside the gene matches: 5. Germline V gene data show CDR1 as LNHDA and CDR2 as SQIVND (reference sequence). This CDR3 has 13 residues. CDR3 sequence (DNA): TGTGCCAGTAGTCCGGGGGGAGTATACGAGCAGTACTTC. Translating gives CASSPGGVYEQYF.

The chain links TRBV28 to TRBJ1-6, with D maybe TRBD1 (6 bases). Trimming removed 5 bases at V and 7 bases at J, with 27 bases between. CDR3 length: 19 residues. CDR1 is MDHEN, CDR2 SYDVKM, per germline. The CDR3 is CASSLLPQGRGYGNSPLHF. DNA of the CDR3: TGTGCCAGCAGTCTCCTACCCCAGGGGCGGGGGTATGGGAATTCACCCCTCCACTTT.

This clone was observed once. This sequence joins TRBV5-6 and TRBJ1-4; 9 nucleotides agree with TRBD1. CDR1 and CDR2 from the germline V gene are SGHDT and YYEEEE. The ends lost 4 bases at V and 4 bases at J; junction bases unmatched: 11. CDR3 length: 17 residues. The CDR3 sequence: CASSLGQGSSHNEKLFF. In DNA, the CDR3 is TGTGCCAGCAGCCTGGGACAGGGCTCCAGCCATAATGAAAAACTGTTTTTT.

The CDR3, as DNA: TGTGCCAGCAGCTTATTTAGTGGGATGCTCCAAGAGACCCAGTACTTC. Translating gives CASSLFSGMLQETQYF. This chain links TRBV7-8 with TRBJ2-5; D uncertain. Trimming took 2 bases from V and 1 from J, leaving 14 bases between them. Germline CDR1 SGHVS, CDR2 FQNEAQ. This CDR3 region has 16 residues.

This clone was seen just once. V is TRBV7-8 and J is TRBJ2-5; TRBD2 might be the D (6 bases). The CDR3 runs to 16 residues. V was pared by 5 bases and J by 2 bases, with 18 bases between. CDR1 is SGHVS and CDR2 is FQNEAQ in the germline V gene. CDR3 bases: TGTGCCAGCAGCATACTGGGGGGACCAGGGCAAGAGACCCAGTACTTC. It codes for CASSILGGPGQETQYF.

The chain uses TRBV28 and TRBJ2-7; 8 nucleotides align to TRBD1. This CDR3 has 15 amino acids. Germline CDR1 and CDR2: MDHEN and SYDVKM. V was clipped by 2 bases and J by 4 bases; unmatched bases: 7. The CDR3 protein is CASSLIRTGWYEQYF. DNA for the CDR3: TGTGCCAGCAGTTTAATTAGGACAGGGTGGTACGAGCAGTACTTC. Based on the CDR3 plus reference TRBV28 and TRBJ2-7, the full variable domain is DVKVTQSSRYLVKRTGEKVFLECVQDMDHENMFWYRQDPGLGLRLIYFSYDVKMKEKGDIPEGYSVSREKKERFSLILESASTNQTSMYLCASSLIRTGWYEQYFGPGTRLTVT.

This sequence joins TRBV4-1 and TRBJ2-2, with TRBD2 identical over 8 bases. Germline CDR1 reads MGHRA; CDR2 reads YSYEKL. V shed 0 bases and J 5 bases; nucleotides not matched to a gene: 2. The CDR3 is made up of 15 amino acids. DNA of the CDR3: TGCGCCAGCAGCCAAGAAGCGGGAGAGACCGGGGAGCTGTTTTTT. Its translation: CASSQEAGETGELFF.

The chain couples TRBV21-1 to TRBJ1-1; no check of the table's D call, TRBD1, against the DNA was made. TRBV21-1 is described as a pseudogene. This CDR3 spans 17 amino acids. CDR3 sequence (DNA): TGTGCCAGCAGCAAAAGTCCAATGGACCAGGGGAACACTGAAGCTTTCTTT. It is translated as CASSKSPMDQGNTEAFF.

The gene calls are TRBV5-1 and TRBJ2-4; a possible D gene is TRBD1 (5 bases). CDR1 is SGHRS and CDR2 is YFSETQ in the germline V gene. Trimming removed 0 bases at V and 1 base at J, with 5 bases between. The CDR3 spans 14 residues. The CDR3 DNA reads TGCGCCAGCAGCTTGGCAGGGGCCAAAAACATTCAGTACTTC. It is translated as CASSLAGAKNIQYF.

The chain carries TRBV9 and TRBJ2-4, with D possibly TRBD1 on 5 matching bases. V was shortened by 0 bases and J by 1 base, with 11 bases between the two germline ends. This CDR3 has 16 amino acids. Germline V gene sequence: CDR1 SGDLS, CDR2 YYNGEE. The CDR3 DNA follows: TGTGCCAGCAGCGTAGGAGTGCAGGGCGCCAAAAACATTCAGTACTTC. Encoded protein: CASSVGVQGAKNIQYF.

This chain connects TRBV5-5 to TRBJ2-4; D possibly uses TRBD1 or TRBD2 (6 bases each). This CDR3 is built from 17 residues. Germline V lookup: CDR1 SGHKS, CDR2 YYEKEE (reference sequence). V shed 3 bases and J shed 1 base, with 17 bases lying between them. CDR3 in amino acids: CASSYPLGGLAKNIQYF. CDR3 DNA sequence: TGTGCCAGCAGCTATCCTTTGGGGGGCTTGGCCAAAAACATTCAGTACTTC.

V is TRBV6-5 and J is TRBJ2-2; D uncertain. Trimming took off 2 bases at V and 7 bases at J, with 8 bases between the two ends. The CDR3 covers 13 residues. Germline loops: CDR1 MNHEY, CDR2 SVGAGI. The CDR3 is CASSYDVGGELFF. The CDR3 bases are TGTGCCAGCAGTTACGACGTGGGCGGGGAGCTGTTTTTT.

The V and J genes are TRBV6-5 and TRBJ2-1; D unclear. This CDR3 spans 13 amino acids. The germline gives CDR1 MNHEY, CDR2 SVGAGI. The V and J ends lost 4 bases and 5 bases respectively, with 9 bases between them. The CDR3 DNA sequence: TGTGCCAGCAGTTTTCCAGCCAACAATGAGCAGTTCTTC. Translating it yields CASSFPANNEQFF.

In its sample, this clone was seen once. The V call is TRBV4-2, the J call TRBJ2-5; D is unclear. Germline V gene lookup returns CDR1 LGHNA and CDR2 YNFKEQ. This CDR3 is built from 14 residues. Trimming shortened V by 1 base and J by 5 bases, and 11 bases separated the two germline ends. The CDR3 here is CASSQAKKSETQYF. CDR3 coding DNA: TGTGCCAGCAGCCAAGCAAAGAAGTCCGAGACCCAGTACTTC.

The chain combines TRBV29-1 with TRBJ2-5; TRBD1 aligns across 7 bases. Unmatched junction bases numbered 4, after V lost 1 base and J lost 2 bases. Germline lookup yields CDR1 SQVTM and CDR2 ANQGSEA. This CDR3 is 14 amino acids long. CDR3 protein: CSVEADRPQETQYF. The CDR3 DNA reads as TGCAGCGTTGAAGCGGACAGGCCTCAAGAGACCCAGTACTTC.